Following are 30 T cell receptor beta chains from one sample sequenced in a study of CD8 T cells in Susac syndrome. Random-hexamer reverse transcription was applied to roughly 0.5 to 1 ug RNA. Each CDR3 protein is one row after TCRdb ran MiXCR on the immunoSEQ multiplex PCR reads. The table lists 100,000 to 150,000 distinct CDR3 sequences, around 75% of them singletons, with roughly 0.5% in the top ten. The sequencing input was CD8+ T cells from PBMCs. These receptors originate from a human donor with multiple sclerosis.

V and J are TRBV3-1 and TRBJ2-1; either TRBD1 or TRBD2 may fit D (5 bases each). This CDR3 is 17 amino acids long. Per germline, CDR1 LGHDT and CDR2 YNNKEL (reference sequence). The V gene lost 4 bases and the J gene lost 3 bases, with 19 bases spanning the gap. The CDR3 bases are TGTGCCAGCAGCCGAGAAGGGACGGGACCACTCTACAATGAGCAGTTCTTC. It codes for CASSREGTGPLYNEQFF.

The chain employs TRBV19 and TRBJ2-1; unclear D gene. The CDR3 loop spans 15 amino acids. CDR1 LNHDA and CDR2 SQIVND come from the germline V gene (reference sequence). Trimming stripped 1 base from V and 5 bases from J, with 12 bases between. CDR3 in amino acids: CASSIGPLENNEQFF. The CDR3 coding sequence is TGTGCCAGTAGTATAGGGCCTCTAGAGAACAATGAGCAGTTCTTC. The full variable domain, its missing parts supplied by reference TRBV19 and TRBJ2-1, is DGGITQSPKYLFRKEGQNVTLSCEQNLNHDAMYWYRQDPGQGLRLIYYSQIVNDFQKGDIAEGYSVSREKKESFPLTVTSAQKNPTAFYLCASSIGPLENNEQFFGPGTRLTVL.

This CDR3 reads CASSEEIDPYNEQFF. Written as DNA, the CDR3 is TGTGCCAGCAGTGAAGAAATTGACCCATACAATGAGCAGTTCTTC. The chain recombines TRBV2 with TRBJ2-1, with D unclear. This CDR3 comprises 15 residues. V lost 1 base and J 4 bases, leaving 11 bases between the germline ends. Germline lookup yields CDR1 SNHLY and CDR2 FYNNEI.

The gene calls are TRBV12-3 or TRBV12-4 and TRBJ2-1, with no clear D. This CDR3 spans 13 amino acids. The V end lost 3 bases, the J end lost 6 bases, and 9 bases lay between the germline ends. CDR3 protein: CASSFEQANEQFF. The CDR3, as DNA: TGTGCCAGCAGTTTCGAGCAGGCCAATGAGCAGTTCTTC.

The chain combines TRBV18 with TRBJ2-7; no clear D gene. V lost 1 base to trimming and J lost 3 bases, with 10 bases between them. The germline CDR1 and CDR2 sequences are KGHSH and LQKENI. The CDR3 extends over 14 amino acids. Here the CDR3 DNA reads TGTGCCAGCTCACCACAGGCACTTAACTACGAGCAGTACGTC. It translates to CASSPQALNYEQYV.

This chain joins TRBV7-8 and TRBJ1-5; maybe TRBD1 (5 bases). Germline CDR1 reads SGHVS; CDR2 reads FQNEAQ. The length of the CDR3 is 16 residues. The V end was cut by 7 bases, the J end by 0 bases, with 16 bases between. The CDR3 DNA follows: TGTGCCAGCACTCCCTCTTGGGGGGGTAGCAATCAGCCCCAGCATTTT. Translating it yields CASTPSWGGSNQPQHF.

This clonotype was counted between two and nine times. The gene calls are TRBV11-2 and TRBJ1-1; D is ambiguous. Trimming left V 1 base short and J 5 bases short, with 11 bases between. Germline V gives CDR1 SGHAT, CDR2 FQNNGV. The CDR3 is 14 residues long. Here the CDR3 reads CASSLAGSGTEAFF. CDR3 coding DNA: TGTGCCAGCAGCTTAGCGGGGAGCGGGACTGAAGCTTTCTTT.

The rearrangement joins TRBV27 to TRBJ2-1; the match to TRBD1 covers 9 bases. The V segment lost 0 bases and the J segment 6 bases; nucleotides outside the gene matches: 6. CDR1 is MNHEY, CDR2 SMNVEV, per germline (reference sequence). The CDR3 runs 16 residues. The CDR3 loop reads CASSLSKGTGSNEQFF. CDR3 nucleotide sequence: TGTGCCAGCAGTTTATCGAAGGGGACAGGGAGCAATGAGCAGTTCTTC.

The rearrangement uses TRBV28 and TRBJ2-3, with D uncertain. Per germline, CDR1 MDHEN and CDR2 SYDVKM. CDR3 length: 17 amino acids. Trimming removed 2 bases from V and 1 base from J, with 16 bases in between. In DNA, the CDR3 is TGTGCCAGCAGTTTACCCAGGAGTTTCGTCGGCACAGATACGCAGTATTTT. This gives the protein CASSLPRSFVGTDTQYF.

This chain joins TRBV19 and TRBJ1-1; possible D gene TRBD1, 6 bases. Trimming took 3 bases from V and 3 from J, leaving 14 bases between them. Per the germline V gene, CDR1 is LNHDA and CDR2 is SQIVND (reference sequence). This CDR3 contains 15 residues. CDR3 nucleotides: TGTGCCAGTAGTATGAAGGGAGGGGGTGACACTGAAGCTTTCTTT. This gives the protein CASSMKGGGDTEAFF.

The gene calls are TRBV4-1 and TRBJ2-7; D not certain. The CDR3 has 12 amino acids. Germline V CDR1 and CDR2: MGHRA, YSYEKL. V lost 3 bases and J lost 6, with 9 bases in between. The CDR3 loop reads CASSHTSGEQYF. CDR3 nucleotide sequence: TGCGCCAGCAGCCATACGAGTGGCGAGCAGTACTTC.

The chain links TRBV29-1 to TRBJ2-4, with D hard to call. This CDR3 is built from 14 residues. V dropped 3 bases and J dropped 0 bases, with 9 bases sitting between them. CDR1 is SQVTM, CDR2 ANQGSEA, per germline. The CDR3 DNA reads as TGCAGCGTTGAGAGCTATGGAGCCAAAAACATTCAGTACTTC. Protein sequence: CSVESYGAKNIQYF.

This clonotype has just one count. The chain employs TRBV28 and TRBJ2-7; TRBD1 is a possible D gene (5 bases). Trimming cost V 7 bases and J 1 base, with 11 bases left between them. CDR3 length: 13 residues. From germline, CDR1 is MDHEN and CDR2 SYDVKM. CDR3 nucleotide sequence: TGTGCCAGCAAGATACAGGCATCCTACGAGCAGTACTTC. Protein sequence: CASKIQASYEQYF. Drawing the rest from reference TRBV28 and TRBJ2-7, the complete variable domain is DVKVTQSSRYLVKRTGEKVFLECVQDMDHENMFWYRQDPGLGLRLIYFSYDVKMKEKGDIPEGYSVSREKKERFSLILESASTNQTSMYLCASKIQASYEQYFGPGTRLTVT.

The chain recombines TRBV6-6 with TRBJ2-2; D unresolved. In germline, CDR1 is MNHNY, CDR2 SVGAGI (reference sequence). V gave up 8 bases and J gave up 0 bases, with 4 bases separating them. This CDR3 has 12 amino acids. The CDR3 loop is CASEANTGELFF. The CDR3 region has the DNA TGTGCCAGCGAGGCGAACACCGGGGAGCTGTTTTTT.

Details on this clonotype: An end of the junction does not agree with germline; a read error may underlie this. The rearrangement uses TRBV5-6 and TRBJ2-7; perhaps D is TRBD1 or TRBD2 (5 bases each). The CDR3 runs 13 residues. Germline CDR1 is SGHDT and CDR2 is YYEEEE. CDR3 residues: CASSLVRQGVPWF. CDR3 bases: TGTGCCAGCAGCTTGGTTCGGCAGGGAGTCCCATGGTTC.

The CDR3 nucleotides are TGTGCCAGCAGCCCCGAGCGGGCTGGAAACACCATATATTTT. Amino acids: CASSPERAGNTIYF. J is TRBJ1-3 and V is TRBV6-5; D not certain. This CDR3 is built from 14 residues. V lost 6 bases to trimming and J lost 2 bases, with 11 bases between them. From germline, CDR1 is MNHEY and CDR2 SVGAGI.

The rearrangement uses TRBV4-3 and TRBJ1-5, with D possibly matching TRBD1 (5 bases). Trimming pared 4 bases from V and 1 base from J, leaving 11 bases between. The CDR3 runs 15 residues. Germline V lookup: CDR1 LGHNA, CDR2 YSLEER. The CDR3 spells CASSLRRDSNQPQHF. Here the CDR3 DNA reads TGCGCCAGCAGCCTTCGCCGGGACAGCAATCAGCCCCAGCATTTT.

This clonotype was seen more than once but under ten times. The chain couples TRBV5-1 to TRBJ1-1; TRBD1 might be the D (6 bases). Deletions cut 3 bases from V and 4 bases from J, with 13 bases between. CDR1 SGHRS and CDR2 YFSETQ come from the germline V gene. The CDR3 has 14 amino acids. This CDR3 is CASSWTVPGTEAFF. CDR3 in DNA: TGCGCCAGCAGCTGGACAGTTCCGGGCACTGAAGCTTTCTTT. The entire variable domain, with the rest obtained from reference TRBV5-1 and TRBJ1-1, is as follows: KAGVTQTPRYLIKTRGQQVTLSCSPISGHRSVSWYQQTPGQGLQFLFEYFSETQRNKGNFPGRFSGRQFSNSRSEMNVSTLELGDSALYLCASSWTVPGTEAFFGQGTRLTVV.

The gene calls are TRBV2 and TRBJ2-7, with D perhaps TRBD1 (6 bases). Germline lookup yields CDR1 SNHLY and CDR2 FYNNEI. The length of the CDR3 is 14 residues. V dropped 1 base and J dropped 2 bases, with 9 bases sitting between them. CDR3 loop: CASSEDRATYEQYF. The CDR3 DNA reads TGTGCCAGCAGTGAAGACAGGGCAACCTACGAGCAGTACTTC.

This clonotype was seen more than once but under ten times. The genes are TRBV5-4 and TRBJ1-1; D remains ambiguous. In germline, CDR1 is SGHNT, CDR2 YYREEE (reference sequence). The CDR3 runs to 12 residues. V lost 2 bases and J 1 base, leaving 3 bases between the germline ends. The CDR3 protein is CASSFGNTEAFF. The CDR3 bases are TGTGCCAGCAGCTTTGGGAACACTGAAGCTTTCTTT.

The DNA of the CDR3 is TGTGCTAGTGGTTTGGTAGGAGGGATGAATGAAAAACTGTTTTTT. Amino acid sequence: CASGLVGGMNEKLFF. The chain joins TRBV12-5 to TRBJ1-4, with D unclear. Trimming cost V 0 bases and J 5 bases, with 10 bases left between them. The CDR3 contains 15 residues. Germline assignment: CDR1 LGHNT and CDR2 FRNRAP.

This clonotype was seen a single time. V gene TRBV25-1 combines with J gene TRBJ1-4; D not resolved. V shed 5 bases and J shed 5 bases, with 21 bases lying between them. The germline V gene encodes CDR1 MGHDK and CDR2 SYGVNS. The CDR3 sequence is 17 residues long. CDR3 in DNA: TGTGCCAGCAGTAGACGGGGTTCTGGCAGCCAGAATGAAAAACTGTTTTTT. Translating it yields CASSRRGSGSQNEKLFF.

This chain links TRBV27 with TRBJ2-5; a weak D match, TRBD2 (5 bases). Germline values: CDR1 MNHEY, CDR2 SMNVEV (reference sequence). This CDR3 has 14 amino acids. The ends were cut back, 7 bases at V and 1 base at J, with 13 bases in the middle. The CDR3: CASTESGVQETQYF. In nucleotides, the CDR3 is TGTGCCAGCACCGAGAGCGGAGTCCAAGAGACCCAGTACTTC.

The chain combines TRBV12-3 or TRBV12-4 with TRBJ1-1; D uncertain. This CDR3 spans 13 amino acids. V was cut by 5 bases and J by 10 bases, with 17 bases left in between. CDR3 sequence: CASSILTGLGAFF. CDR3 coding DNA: TGTGCCAGCAGTATCCTGACCGGGCTGGGAGCTTTCTTT.

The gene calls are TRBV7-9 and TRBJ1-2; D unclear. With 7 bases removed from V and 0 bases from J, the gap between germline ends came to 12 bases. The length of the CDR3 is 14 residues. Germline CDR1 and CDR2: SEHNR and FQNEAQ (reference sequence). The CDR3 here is CASTITTSNYGYTF. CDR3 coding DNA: TGTGCCAGCACGATCACAACCTCTAACTATGGCTACACCTTC. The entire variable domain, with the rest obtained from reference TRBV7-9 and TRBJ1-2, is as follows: DTGVSQNPRHKITKRGQNVTFRCDPISEHNRLYWYRQTLGQGPEFLTYFQNEAQLEKSRLLSDRFSAERPKGSFSTLEIQRTEQGDSAMYLCASTITTSNYGYTFGSGTRLTVV.

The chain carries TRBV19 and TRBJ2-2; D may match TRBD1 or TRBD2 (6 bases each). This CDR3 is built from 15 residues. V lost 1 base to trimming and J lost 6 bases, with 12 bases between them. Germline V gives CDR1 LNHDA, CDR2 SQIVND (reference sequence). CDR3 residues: CASSIGSRGAGELFF. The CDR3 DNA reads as TGTGCCAGTAGTATAGGATCTAGGGGGGCCGGGGAGCTGTTTTTT.

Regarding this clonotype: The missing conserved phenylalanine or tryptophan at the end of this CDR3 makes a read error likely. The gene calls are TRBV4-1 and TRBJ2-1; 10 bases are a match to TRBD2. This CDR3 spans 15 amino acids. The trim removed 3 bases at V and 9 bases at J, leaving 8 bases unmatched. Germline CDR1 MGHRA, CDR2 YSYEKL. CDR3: CASSQLAGEYGEQFL. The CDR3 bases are TGCGCCAGCAGCCAGCTAGCGGGAGAGTATGGTGAGCAGTTCTTG.

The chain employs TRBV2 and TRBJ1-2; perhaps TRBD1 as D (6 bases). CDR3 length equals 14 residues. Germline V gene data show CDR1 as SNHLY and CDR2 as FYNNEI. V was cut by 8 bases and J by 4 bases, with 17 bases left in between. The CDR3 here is CASLKTGYPYGYTF. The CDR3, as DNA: TGTGCCAGCCTAAAGACAGGCTACCCCTATGGCTACACCTTC.

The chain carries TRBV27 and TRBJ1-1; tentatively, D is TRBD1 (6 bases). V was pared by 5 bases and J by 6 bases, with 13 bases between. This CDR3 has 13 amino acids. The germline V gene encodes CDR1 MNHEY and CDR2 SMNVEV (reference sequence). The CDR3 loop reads CASSPLGASEAFF. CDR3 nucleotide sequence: TGTGCCAGCAGTCCCTTGGGGGCTTCTGAAGCTTTCTTT.

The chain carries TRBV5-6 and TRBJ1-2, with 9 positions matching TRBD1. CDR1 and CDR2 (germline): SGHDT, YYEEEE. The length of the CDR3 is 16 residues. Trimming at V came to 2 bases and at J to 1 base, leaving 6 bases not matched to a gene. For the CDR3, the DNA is TGTGCCAGCAGCTTCACGGACAGGGGCCTTAACTATGGCTACACCTTC. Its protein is CASSFTDRGLNYGYTF.